What follows are 32 T cell receptor beta chains derived from one specimen sequenced in a study of beta chain features in type 1 diabetes. The authors reverse transcribed all of the isolated RNA, so sequencing captured expressed TCRB transcripts. TCRdb's table, derived via immunoSEQ multiplex PCR, lists solely in-frame clones and lacks some. The sample yields about 270,000 clones, roughly an eighth seen once. General study findings and limits: Shorter TCRB CDR3s, moderately but significantly so, marked every one of the four CD4+ subsets in Type 1 diabetes patients.

Their antigens are not known. Sequenced sample: naive CD4+ T cells from blood. The receptors originated from a man aged 30 to 39 with type 1 diabetes.

This clone came up a few times. The J gene is TRBJ1-4, the V gene TRBV19; D call uncertain. The germline V and J ends were trimmed by 7 bases and 7 bases, with 7 bases remaining between them. This CDR3 is built from 11 residues. Germline values: CDR1 LNHDA, CDR2 SQIVND (reference sequence). The CDR3 DNA is TGTGCCAGTACTGCGGGTGAAAAACTGTTTTTT. It specifies CASTAGEKLFF.

CDR3 sequence: CASSRRGAVAGANVLTF. CDR3 in DNA: TGTGCCAGCAGCCGCCGGGGGGCGGTAGCTGGGGCCAACGTCCTGACTTTC. V is TRBV4-2 and J is TRBJ2-6; TRBD2 might be the D (7 bases). Germline CDR1 reads LGHNA; CDR2 reads YNFKEQ. The CDR3 extends over 17 amino acids. V lost 4 bases and J 2 bases, leaving 15 bases between the germline ends.

This rearrangement joins TRBV29-1 to TRBJ2-1; 10 bases match TRBD1. With 4 bases clipped from V and 6 bases from J, the junction kept 6 bases outside the gene matches. Germline lookup yields CDR1 SQVTM and CDR2 ANQGSEA. There are 14 residues in the CDR3. CDR3 protein: CSVGRQGAGNEQFF. CDR3 nucleotide sequence: TGCAGCGTTGGACGACAGGGGGCAGGCAATGAGCAGTTCTTC.

V and J are TRBV30 and TRBJ1-3; weak D call: TRBD1 (5 bases). V was pared by 4 bases and J by 1 base, with 5 bases between. This CDR3 has 12 amino acids. Germline CDR1 and CDR2: GTSNPN and SVGIG (reference sequence). CDR3 sequence: CAWTGSGNTIYF. The CDR3 DNA follows: TGTGCCTGGACAGGGTCTGGAAACACCATATATTTT.

This clone was seen a few times. The genes are TRBV9 and TRBJ2-2, with 8 bases lining up with TRBD2. This CDR3 is built from 12 residues. Trimming removed 2 bases from V and 13 bases from J; junction bases left unmatched: 4. The V gene's germline CDR1 is SGDLS and CDR2 YYNGEE. In DNA, the CDR3 is TGTGCCAGCAGCGTCTCAGGGACTAGGCTGTTTTTT. Translated, it gives CASSVSGTRLFF.

Only a few counts were recorded for this clone. The chain combines TRBV10-3 with TRBJ2-1, with 10 bases lining up with TRBD2. The CDR3 extends over 14 amino acids. The germline V gene has CDR1 ENHRY and CDR2 SYGVKD. V lost 10 bases, J lost 2 bases, and 5 bases stayed unmatched. The CDR3 coding sequence is TGTGCCACCCGAGCGGGAGGGACCTACAATGAGCAGTTCTTC. Its translation is CATRAGGTYNEQFF.

This clone has more than one count but fewer than ten. This chain joins TRBV28 and TRBJ2-7; D not certain. This CDR3 is built from 14 residues. The V gene's germline CDR1 is MDHEN and CDR2 SYDVKM. The germline V and J ends were trimmed by 6 bases and 0 bases, with 12 bases remaining between them. The CDR3 region is CASSSLHLSYEQYF. As DNA, the CDR3 is TGTGCCAGCAGCTCACTACACCTCTCCTACGAGCAGTACTTC.

This chain connects TRBV30 to TRBJ1-1, with no clear D. This CDR3 is built from 12 residues. Trimming stripped 1 base from V and 8 bases from J, with 11 bases between. CDR1 is GTSNPN, CDR2 SVGIG, per germline (reference sequence). CDR3 DNA: TGTGCCTGGAGTGAAAGCAGGAAAGAAGCTTTCTTT. It yields the protein CAWSESRKEAFF.

This clone was seen only a few times. The chain employs TRBV5-1 and TRBJ2-5; TRBD2 agrees at 7 bases. The trim removed 3 bases at V and 4 bases at J, leaving 12 bases unmatched. This CDR3 is built from 16 residues. Germline V gene data show CDR1 as SGHRS and CDR2 as YFSETQ. The CDR3 DNA reads as TGCGCCAGCAGCTCTCAGTTGGGAGGGAACAGAGAGACCCAGTACTTC. Translated: CASSSQLGGNRETQYF.

The V call is TRBV19, the J call TRBJ1-4; 9 bases are a match to TRBD1. CDR3 size: 14 residues. With V trimmed by 6 bases and J by 7 bases, 6 bases remained unmatched. Germline assignment: CDR1 LNHDA and CDR2 SQIVND (reference sequence). This CDR3 reads CASREQGAIEKLFF. For the CDR3, the DNA is TGTGCCAGTAGAGAACAGGGGGCGATTGAAAAACTGTTTTTT. Variable domain in full (rest from reference TRBV19 and TRBJ1-4): DGGITQSPKYLFRKEGQNVTLSCEQNLNHDAMYWYRQDPGQGLRLIYYSQIVNDFQKGDIAEGYSVSREKKESFPLTVTSAQKNPTAFYLCASREQGAIEKLFFGSGTQLSVL.

The genes are TRBV30 and TRBJ2-3; TRBD2 matches at 8 bases. Germline V CDR1 and CDR2: GTSNPN, SVGIG (reference sequence). The CDR3 is 12 amino acids. Losses at the gene ends were 7 bases for V and 3 bases for J; bases not matched to a gene: 3. The CDR3 sequence is CASQRETDTQYF. The CDR3 coding sequence is TGTGCCTCTCAGCGGGAGACAGATACGCAGTATTTT.

The chain joins TRBV27 to TRBJ2-1; no clear D. The V gene's germline CDR1 is MNHEY and CDR2 SMNVEV (reference sequence). V was trimmed by 1 base and J by 5 bases, leaving 6 bases between them. The CDR3 covers 13 residues. Written as DNA, the CDR3 is TGTGCCAGCAGTTTATTACGGGACAATGAGCAGTTCTTC. It codes for CASSLLRDNEQFF.

The chain is built from TRBV9 and TRBJ1-2; unclear D gene. Looked up from germline, CDR1 is SGDLS and CDR2 is YYNGEE. V gave up 0 bases and J gave up 5 bases, with 11 bases separating them. This CDR3 comprises 14 residues. CDR3 DNA: TGTGCCAGCAGCGTAGGCCTGGGAGAGTATGGCTACACCTTC. This encodes CASSVGLGEYGYTF.

This clone was detected a few times. CDR3: CASSKAHISPRRNQPQHF. DNA of the CDR3: TGTGCCAGCAGCAAAGCTCATATATCCCCTAGGCGGAATCAGCCCCAGCATTTT. The genes are TRBV21-1 and TRBJ1-5. TRBV21-1 is shown as a pseudogene. The CDR3 is 18 residues long.

This chain joins TRBV14 and TRBJ2-1; 11 bases map to TRBD2. The CDR3 has 13 residues. Germline V gives CDR1 SGHDN, CDR2 FVKESK. Trimming cost V 2 bases and J 13 bases; bases outside gene matches: 4. The CDR3 here is CASSQSTSGIQFF. The CDR3 DNA is TGTGCCAGCAGCCAATCGACTAGCGGGATTCAGTTCTTC. The variable domain in full, with the rest retrieved from reference TRBV14 and TRBJ2-1, is EAGVTQFPSHSVIEKGQTVTLRCDPISGHDNLYWYRRVMGKEIKFLLHFVKESKQDESGMPNNRFLAERTGGTYSTLKVQPAELEDSGVYFCASSQSTSGIQFFGPGTRLTVL.

This clone turned up a few times. V and J are TRBV5-1 and TRBJ2-3; D is uncertain. This CDR3 spans 12 amino acids. Germline loops: CDR1 SGHRS, CDR2 YFSETQ. V lost 0 bases, J lost 4 bases, and 3 bases lay in between. CDR3 residues: CASSLVADTQYF. DNA for the CDR3: TGCGCCAGCAGCTTGGTAGCAGATACGCAGTATTTT.

This clone has only a few counts. The chain uses TRBV2 and TRBJ1-1; tentatively, D is TRBD1 (5 bases). CDR3 length: 13 amino acids. V lost 11 bases and J 1 base, leaving 14 bases between the germline ends. The germline CDR1 and CDR2 sequences are SNHLY and FYNNEI. The CDR3 DNA is TGTGCCCCCCTCGGGGGTGGGAACACTGAAGCTTTCTTT. It yields the protein CAPLGGGNTEAFF.

The chain recombines TRBV29-1 with TRBJ2-7, with TRBD2 matching 7 bases. This CDR3 has 14 amino acids. Germline assignment: CDR1 SQVTM and CDR2 ANQGSEA. V trimming: 7 bases; J trimming: 2 bases; junction bases outside the gene matches: 11. CDR3 sequence (DNA): TGCAGCGCCCCCCCGGGAGGTCGGGCCTACGAGCAGTACTTC. Protein sequence: CSAPPGGRAYEQYF.

This clone was detected only a few times. The genes are TRBV7-6 and TRBJ1-4; 9 nucleotides match TRBD1. The CDR3 has 14 amino acids. CDR1 is SGHVS, CDR2 FNYEAQ, per germline. J gave up 5 bases and V 3 bases, and 1 base lay outside the gene matches. The CDR3 reads CASSFGQGNEKLFF. The CDR3 region has the DNA TGTGCCAGCAGCTTCGGACAGGGGAATGAAAAACTGTTTTTT.

This clone has only a few counts. Within the sample, other DNA sequences also encode this same CDR3. The chain uses TRBV29-1 and TRBJ2-5, with TRBD1 matching over 8 bases. V was clipped by 5 bases and J by 3 bases; unmatched bases: 2. Germline V gene sequence: CDR1 SQVTM, CDR2 ANQGSEA. This CDR3 contains 12 residues. For the CDR3, the DNA is TGCAGCGTTCTGACAGGGGAAGAGACCCAGTACTTC. Encoded protein: CSVLTGEETQYF.

This sequence joins TRBV11-2 and TRBJ2-7; TRBD1 might be the D (6 bases). The CDR3 spans 15 residues. Trimming pared 2 bases from V and 3 bases from J, leaving 14 bases between. Germline V lookup: CDR1 SGHAT, CDR2 FQNNGV. The DNA of the CDR3 is TGTGCCAGCAGCTTATCCCCGACAGGCGGCTACGAGCAGTACTTC. Amino acid sequence: CASSLSPTGGYEQYF.

The chain combines TRBV5-4 with TRBJ2-1; 8 bases align to TRBD2. The CDR3 contains 15 residues. The V gene end was trimmed by 4 bases and the J gene end by 7 bases; junction bases not matched to a gene: 10. CDR1 is SGHNT and CDR2 is YYREEE in the germline V gene (reference sequence). This chain's CDR3 is CASSPGGGLVNEQFF. CDR3 coding DNA: TGTGCCAGCAGCCCCGGGGGGGGGCTTGTTAATGAGCAGTTCTTC.

This chain connects TRBV5-4 to TRBJ2-1, with D possibly matching TRBD2 (5 bases). Trimming shortened V by 4 bases and J by 15 bases, and 17 bases separated the two germline ends. Germline CDR1 is SGHNT and CDR2 is YYREEE (reference sequence). CDR3 length: 12 amino acids. The CDR3 region is CASSGSKDSRFF. The CDR3 DNA is TGTGCCAGCAGCGGATCCAAGGACTCGAGGTTCTTC.

This clone was counted a few times. This chain uses TRBV28 with TRBJ2-7; no clear D gene. The CDR3 is made up of 13 amino acids. Germline V gene data show CDR1 as MDHEN and CDR2 as SYDVKM. Trimming removed 3 bases at V and 2 bases at J, with 8 bases between. CDR3 loop: CASSLSQTYEQYF. CDR3 in DNA: TGTGCCAGCAGTTTGTCACAGACCTACGAGCAGTACTTC.

The chain has TRBV30 and TRBJ2-7; unclear D gene. The germline gives CDR1 GTSNPN, CDR2 SVGIG (reference sequence). CDR3 size: 12 residues. V was shortened by 4 bases and J by 2 bases, with 9 bases between the two germline ends. The CDR3 nucleotides read TGTGCCTGGACTAGTTCAACCTACGAGCAGTACTTC. It yields the protein CAWTSSTYEQYF.

The chain combines TRBV6-4 with TRBJ2-3, with D perhaps matching TRBD2 (5 bases). Germline V lookup: CDR1 MRHNA, CDR2 SNTAGT. There are 14 residues in the CDR3. The V end was cut by 6 bases, the J end by 0 bases, with 10 bases between. The CDR3 reads CASSPGSSTDTQYF. In nucleotides, the CDR3 is TGTGCCAGCAGCCCGGGATCTAGCACAGATACGCAGTATTTT.

This clone was counted a few times. The chain combines TRBV19 with TRBJ1-4, with TRBD1 as a possible D gene (6 bases). Trimming pared 5 bases from V and 3 bases from J, leaving 13 bases between. This CDR3 region has 15 residues. Germline lookup yields CDR1 LNHDA and CDR2 SQIVND (reference sequence). The CDR3 sequence is CASSLTGHPNEKLFF. CDR3 nucleotides: TGTGCCAGTAGTCTTACGGGACATCCTAATGAAAAACTGTTTTTT.

The chain joins TRBV7-2 to TRBJ1-4; no reliable D call. Germline V gives CDR1 SGHTA, CDR2 FQGNSA. V shed 5 bases and J shed 0 bases, with 7 bases lying between them. The CDR3 consists of 14 residues. The CDR3 DNA reads as TGTGCCAGCAGCCTGAGGACAACTAATGAAAAACTGTTTTTT. Its protein is CASSLRTTNEKLFF.

The rearrangement uses TRBV6-5 and TRBJ2-1, with TRBD2 matching over 8 bases. The V and J ends lost 6 bases and 1 base, in that order; junction bases with no gene match: 5. CDR3 size: 15 residues. Germline-derived CDR1 and CDR2 are MNHEY and SVGAGI. The CDR3 bases are TGTGCCAGCAGACAGAGCGGGGGTTCCTACAATGAGCAGTTCTTC. Amino acid sequence: CASRQSGGSYNEQFF.

This clone was detected a few times. This chain connects TRBV5-1 to TRBJ2-7; D is unresolved. Germline CDR1 and CDR2: SGHRS and YFSETQ. The CDR3 covers 13 residues. Trimming removed 0 bases at V and 2 bases at J, with 6 bases between. The CDR3 here is CASSLADTYEQYF. In DNA, the CDR3 is TGCGCCAGCAGCTTGGCCGACACCTACGAGCAGTACTTC.

In its sample, this clone was seen a few times. The V and J genes are TRBV4-2 and TRBJ2-1, with a weak D call TRBD1 (5 bases). Trimming cost V 4 bases and J 3 bases, with 7 bases left between them. The CDR3 length is 13 residues. CDR1 and CDR2 from the germline V gene are LGHNA and YNFKEQ. The chain's CDR3 is CASSPRGYNEQFF. Here the CDR3 DNA reads TGTGCCAGCAGCCCTAGGGGCTACAATGAGCAGTTCTTC.

J is TRBJ2-1 and V is TRBV9; D call uncertain. V was clipped by 4 bases and J by 2 bases, with 10 bases between them. This CDR3 has 14 amino acids. Per germline, CDR1 SGDLS and CDR2 YYNGEE. CDR3 sequence reads: CASSIAGTYNEQFF. DNA for the CDR3: TGTGCCAGCAGCATAGCAGGAACCTACAATGAGCAGTTCTTC. The full variable domain, its missing parts supplied by reference TRBV9 and TRBJ2-1, is DSGVTQTPKHLITATGQRVTLRCSPRSGDLSVYWYQQSLDQGLQFLIQYYNGEERAKGNILERFSAQQFPDLHSELNLSSLELGDSALYFCASSIAGTYNEQFFGPGTRLTVL.